This T cell receptor (beta chain) was profiled in a study of shared clonotypes between healthy human individuals. Findings and limits, study-wide: Sharing across four donors was seen in 5% to 5.5% of naive CD4 clonotypes. Naive subsets tended to show greater estimated richness than memory subsets.

The CDR3 totals 19 residues. V was clipped by 4 bases and J by 3 bases, with 22 bases between them. Looked up from germline, CDR1 is SEHNR and CDR2 is FQNEAQ (reference sequence). For each subset, genomic DNA was distributed in equal portions over several immunoSEQ plates. Clones were sequenced by immunoSEQ multiplex PCR, and TCRdb holds only the in-frame ones, with some missing. The sample yields around 550,000 clones, roughly 95% seen once. Regarding this clone: The antigen is unknown.

The study drew its donors from healthy HIV-negative adults without recent acute infections or vaccinations. The genes are TRBV7-9 and TRBJ2-6; D is uncertain. The origin of this receptor is a woman aged 25 to 39 in good health. Sequenced sample: naive CD4+ T cells sorted from blood. Sample subset: CD45RA+ positively selected. The CDR3 reads CASSYPHIGRVLGANVLTF. CDR3 DNA sequence: TGTGCCAGCAGCTACCCTCACATCGGACGGGTCCTTGGGGCCAACGTCCTGACTTTC. Variable domain in full (rest from reference TRBV7-9 and TRBJ2-6): DTGVSQNPRHKITKRGQNVTFRCDPISEHNRLYWYRQTLGQGPEFLTYFQNEAQLEKSRLLSDRFSAERPKGSFSTLEIQRTEQGDSAMYLCASSYPHIGRVLGANVLTFGAGSRLTVL.